A selection of T cell receptor beta chains follows, all from one sample in a study of blood T cells in healthy people across ages. MiXCR, run by TCRdb on the 5' RACE reads, gives a single entry per CDR3 protein. The sample lists about 2 million distinct CDR3 sequences, about 50% seen once, with 2.1% in the top ten. Material for sequencing was blood. Receptors were obtained from a woman aged 40 to 50 in good health. Each CDR3 is given with its conserved first and last residue. A D gene is named only where the DNA matches it firmly. A clone size is listed for some rows: how often the clone was seen (once, few, many), or a class if it is expanded.

d_call j_call cdr3_length v_call clone_size cdr3_aa cdr3_nt
NA TRBJ1-4 13 TRBV28 NA CASNPLQGGQLFF TGTGCCAGCAATCCCCTACAGGGAGGGCAACTGTTTTTT
TRBD2 TRBJ2-1 14 TRBV27 NA CASSFWGGNNEQFF TGTGCCAGCAGTTTCTGGGGGGGGAACAATGAGCAGTTCTTC
NA TRBJ2-5 11 TRBV20-1 many CSARTGETQYF TGCAGTGCCAGGACGGGGGAGACCCAGTACTTC
NA TRBJ1-1 11 TRBV6-6 NA CASSAGTEAFF TGTGCCAGCAGTGCCGGCACTGAAGCTTTCTTT
TRBD2 TRBJ2-3 15 TRBV6-5 few CASSPTSGETDTQYF TGTGCCAGCAGTCCAACTAGCGGGGAGACAGATACGCAGTATTTT
NA TRBJ1-5 18 TRBV6-1 once CASSTVPSGPWINQPQHF TGTGCCAGCAGTACAGTGCCGTCGGGGCCCTGGATCAATCAGCCCCAGCATTTT
TRBD1 TRBJ2-3 17 TRBV5-1 few CASATHPYRGVTDTQYF TGCGCCAGCGCAACCCACCCCTACAGGGGAGTCACAGATACGCAGTATTTT
TRBD1 TRBJ2-3 17 TRBV3-1 NA CASSRNPGQTSTDTQYF TGTGCCAGCAGCCGGAACCCGGGACAGACAAGCACAGATACGCAGTATTTT
TRBD1 TRBJ1-2 12 TRBV28 few CATGGRGYGYTF TGTGCCACAGGGGGGCGAGGCTATGGCTACACCTTC
NA TRBJ2-5 14 TRBV29-1 NA CSVERQGVVGTQYF TGCAGCGTTGAACGACAAGGGGTTGTAGGGACCCAGTACTTC
TRBD2 TRBJ2-5 15 TRBV12-3/TRBV12-4 many CASSLGLAVQETQYF TGTGCCAGCAGTTTGGGACTAGCGGTCCAAGAGACCCAGTACTTC
NA TRBJ1-2 14 TRBV9 NA CVSSVAQINYGYTF TGTGTCAGCAGCGTAGCACAGATTAACTATGGCTACACCTTC
NA TRBJ1-2 15 TRBV6-2/TRBV6-3 once CASIPRRQSFYGYTF TGTGCCAGCATCCCACGTCGACAGAGCTTCTATGGCTACACCTTC
NA TRBJ1-2 16 TRBV7-9 few CASSLGAGPPDYGYTF TGTGCCAGCAGCTTAGGGGCAGGTCCTCCGGACTATGGCTACACCTTC
NA TRBJ2-7 15 TRBV7-9 few CASSSALPGVYEQYF TGTGCCAGCAGCTCCGCCCTCCCCGGCGTTTACGAGCAGTACTTC
TRBD1 TRBJ2-1 15 TRBV7-3 NA CASSSYRDRGNEQFF TGTGCCAGCAGCTCATACCGGGACAGGGGAAATGAGCAGTTCTTC
TRBD1 TRBJ2-7 13 TRBV27 NA CASSKDRGNEQYF TGTGCCAGCAGTAAGGACAGGGGGAACGAGCAGTACTTC
TRBD1 TRBJ1-4 12 TRBV20-1 NA CSARDREMGLFF TGCAGTGCGCGGGACAGGGAGATGGGACTGTTTTTT
TRBD2 TRBJ2-5 19 TRBV28 NA CASSLPRNSGGQNKETQYF TGTGCCAGCAGTTTACCGAGGAACAGCGGGGGTCAAAATAAAGAGACCCAGTACTTC
TRBD1 TRBJ2-7 13 TRBV27 NA CASKRQGGYEQYF TGTGCCAGCAAGCGACAGGGGGGCTACGAGCAGTACTTC
NA TRBJ1-4 14 TRBV7-2 NA CASSSDWSVEKLFF TGTGCCAGCAGTTCCGACTGGTCGGTCGAAAAACTGTTTTTT
NA TRBJ2-1 15 TRBV6-5 few CASSYVPDVWNEQFF TGTGCCAGCAGTTACGTCCCGGACGTCTGGAATGAGCAGTTCTTC
TRBD2 TRBJ2-3 17 TRBV9 NA CASSDRTSGDGTDTQYF TGTGCCAGCAGTGATAGGACTAGCGGGGACGGCACAGATACGCAGTATTTT
NA TRBJ2-5 14 TRBV20-1 NA CSAQLGGPPETQYF TGCAGTGCTCAACTTGGGGGTCCCCCAGAGACCCAGTACTTC
NA TRBJ1-4 15 TRBV7-9 NA CASSLEAGTNEKLFF TGTGCCAGCAGCTTAGAGGCAGGGACTAATGAAAAACTGTTTTTT
NA TRBJ2-7 15 TRBV7-2 few CASSLSGLPPHEQYF TGTGCCAGCAGCTTATCTGGACTACCCCCTCACGAGCAGTACTTC
NA TRBJ2-5 13 TRBV6-1 NA CASISALKETQYF TGTGCCAGCATATCGGCACTGAAAGAGACCCAGTACTTC
NA TRBJ2-5 15 TRBV7-6 NA CTSSLDLTIQETQYF TGTACCAGCAGCTTAGACCTGACTATTCAAGAGACCCAGTACTTC
TRBD1 TRBJ1-5 14 TRBV20-1 few CSATRTGWDQPQHF TGCAGTGCCACCCGGACAGGCTGGGATCAGCCCCAGCATTTT
TRBD1 TRBJ2-3 14 TRBV10-3 few CAIRPGQGTDTQYF TGTGCCATCAGGCCGGGACAGGGAACAGATACGCAGTATTTT
NA TRBJ2-5 14 TRBV5-1 NA CASSLVTGVEEQYF TGCGCCAGCAGCTTGGTAACGGGGGTGGAGGAGCAGTACTTC
TRBD2 TRBJ2-1 17 TRBV3-1 once CASSPTSGGLFYNEQFF TGTGCCAGCAGCCCGACTAGCGGGGGGCTGTTTTACAATGAGCAGTTCTTC